This TCR beta chain was observed in a study of a mutant IDH1 vaccine in newly diagnosed glioma. Across the study: The treated population exhibited a male proportion of roughly 62%, a female proportion of roughly 40%, and a mean age of around 40 years. The earlier regimen, radiotherapy, temozolomide, or both, was most often both.

Only in-frame clones appear in the TCRdb table, and some are missing; sequencing was by immunoSEQ multiplex PCR. The sample lists roughly 28,000 clones; more than 70% were seen once. Time point indicated: week 23, last vaccination. Every single dose of the vaccine, 300 ug of mutant IDH1 20-mer peptide, came with topical imiquimod. Notes on this clone: Its specificity is unknown.

The CDR3 totals 12 residues. The germline V gene encodes CDR1 MNHEY and CDR2 SVGAGI. Between the trimmed V and J ends, which lost 8 bases and 4 bases, there was a span of 9 bases. The sample in question was PBMCs, obtained from a glioma patient whose treatment included an IDH1 peptide vaccine. The receptor comes from a woman aged 18-29 years with glioma. The chain uses TRBV6-5 and TRBJ1-5; D remains ambiguous. CDR3 nucleotide sequence: TGTGCCAGCGGTCCTGGGAATCAGCCCCAGCATTTT. Its protein is CASGPGNQPQHF.